This entry lists 3 T cell receptor beta chains sequenced from one sample in a study of CD8 T cells in ankylosing spondylitis. TCRdb used MiXCR to reprocess the 5' RACE reads, holding one entry per CDR3 protein. The data contain about 340,000 distinct CDR3 sequences, 20% of them singletons. Source material: blood, either unsorted or a sorted T cell fraction (not recorded which). These receptors came from a male donor with ankylosing spondylitis or in good health (not recorded which).

The rearrangement uses TRBV11-2 and TRBJ1-2; a possible D gene is TRBD1 (6 bases). Germline values: CDR1 SGHAT, CDR2 FQNNGV. This CDR3 comprises 13 residues. Trimming left V 5 bases short and J 3 bases short, with 10 bases between. For the CDR3, the DNA is TGTGCCAGCAGCACAACAGGGTACTATGGCTACACCTTC. As protein: CASSTTGYYGYTF.

This clonotype was detected a few times. The J gene is TRBJ2-2, the V gene TRBV11-2, with D possibly TRBD1 on 5 matching bases. The V end lost 1 base, the J end lost 2 bases, and 14 bases lay between the germline ends. The CDR3 is 17 residues long. Germline V lookup: CDR1 SGHAT, CDR2 FQNNGV. The DNA for the CDR3 is TGTGCCAGCAGCTTAGTCAGGACAAAAGTAAACACCGGGGAGCTGTTTTTT. Protein sequence: CASSLVRTKVNTGELFF.

The J gene is TRBJ1-5, the V gene TRBV20-1; D call uncertain. Trimming took off 0 bases at V and 3 bases at J, with 12 bases between the two ends. CDR3 length: 15 amino acids. Germline assignment: CDR1 DFQATT and CDR2 SNEGSKA (reference sequence). The CDR3: CSARDFRRNNQPQHF. The CDR3 DNA reads as TGCAGTGCTAGAGATTTTAGGCGGAACAATCAGCCCCAGCATTTT.